The 6 T cell receptor beta chains listed next were all sequenced from one sample in a study of blood T cell repertoires in COVID-19 (dated by TCRdb to the early 2020s). Library preparation employed the immunoSEQ multiplex PCR assay. TCRdb took over this immuneACCESS table, retaining in-frame rearrangements with V and J assigned. Such tables are incomplete; in checked studies, under half of the missing clones stem from an unresolved V gene, and the remainder is unexplained. The sample contains just over 200,000 clones, around three quarters of them found a single time. The ten largest clones add up to 5.5% of the sample. The sample was peripheral blood. Source of these receptors: a woman in her seventies with acute or convalescent COVID-19.

V gene TRBV19 combines with J gene TRBJ2-1, with 10 positions matching TRBD2. Germline V gene sequence: CDR1 LNHDA, CDR2 SQIVND (reference sequence). This CDR3 has 13 residues. Unmatched junction bases numbered 6, after V lost 10 bases and J lost 6 bases. DNA of the CDR3: TGTGCCACACATGGACTAGCGGCCAATGAGCAGTTCTTC. Amino acid sequence: CATHGLAANEQFF.

V gene TRBV6-5 combines with J gene TRBJ1-3; D gene unclear. Germline loops: CDR1 MNHEY, CDR2 SVGAGI. The V end was cut by 6 bases, the J end by 0 bases, with 9 bases between. The CDR3 covers 14 residues. CDR3 coding DNA: TGTGCCAGCAGCCTAACGAACTCTGGAAACACCATATATTTT. Its translation is CASSLTNSGNTIYF.

The chain joins TRBV9 to TRBJ1-1, with 10 bases that match TRBD1. Trimming removed 3 bases from V and 6 bases from J; junction bases left unmatched: 8. The CDR3 extends over 15 amino acids. Germline V gene lookup returns CDR1 SGDLS and CDR2 YYNGEE. The CDR3 reads CASSEPGQGHAEAFF. Here the CDR3 DNA reads TGTGCCAGCAGCGAACCGGGACAGGGGCATGCTGAAGCTTTCTTT.

This clone appeared once. V gene TRBV5-1 combines with J gene TRBJ1-2, with TRBD1 identical over 7 bases. V trimming: 4 bases; J trimming: 6 bases; junction bases outside the gene matches: 6. The CDR3 extends over 13 amino acids. Germline CDR1 is SGHRS and CDR2 is YFSETQ. CDR3 bases: TGCGCCAGCAGCCCGGTCGGACAGGATGGCTACACCTTC. It yields the protein CASSPVGQDGYTF. The full variable domain, rest sourced from reference TRBV5-1 and TRBJ1-2, is KAGVTQTPRYLIKTRGQQVTLSCSPISGHRSVSWYQQTPGQGLQFLFEYFSETQRNKGNFPGRFSGRQFSNSRSEMNVSTLELGDSALYLCASSPVGQDGYTFGSGTRLTVV.

The rearrangement links TRBV6-5 to TRBJ1-6; D is possibly TRBD1 (5 bases). The V gene's germline CDR1 is MNHEY and CDR2 SVGAGI. This CDR3 is built from 12 residues. Trimming left V 4 bases short and J 10 bases short, with 8 bases between. The CDR3 here is CASSSPGSPLHF. The DNA of the CDR3 is TGTGCCAGCAGTTCCCCAGGGTCACCCCTCCACTTT.

J is TRBJ2-1 and V is TRBV19; 9 nucleotides align to TRBD1. The CDR3 sequence is 13 residues long. The trim removed 3 bases at V and 9 bases at J, leaving 3 bases unmatched. CDR1 LNHDA and CDR2 SQIVND come from the germline V gene (reference sequence). CDR3 loop: CASSIDRGGEQFF. The DNA for the CDR3 is TGTGCCAGTAGTATCGACAGGGGGGGTGAGCAGTTCTTC.